The 9 T cell receptor beta chains below come from one sample, sequenced in a study of T-cell reconstitution after alpha-beta-depleted transplantation in children. Using unique molecular identifiers, the investigators prepared the TCRbeta library. TCRdb fed the PCR reads into MiXCR, producing one record per CDR3 protein. The data contain around 440,000 distinct CDR3 sequences, approximately 10% of them seen just once; the ten biggest clones take up 2% to 2.5%. The specimen comprised PBMCs, sampled before TCRalphabeta/CD19-depleted stem cell transplant. All receptors come from a child aged 2 to 10 with inherited bone marrow failure, due to receive a stem cell transplant.

In the case of this clonotype: A read error is possible here, since a much larger clone lies one base away. The chain carries TRBV4-3 and TRBJ2-7; 7 bases agree with TRBD2. Germline CDR1 and CDR2: LGHNA and YSLEER. The CDR3 totals 19 residues. In DNA form, the CDR3 reads TGCGCCAGCAGCCAAGAGACGTTCCTAGCGGCGGTGGGGCCCTACGACCAGTACTTC. The encoded protein is CASSQETFLAAVGPYDQYF.

This clonotype was recorded many times. The rearrangement links TRBV4-2 to TRBJ1-1; TRBD1 matches at 8 bases. This CDR3 has 16 amino acids. Trimming cost V 1 base and J 0 bases; bases outside gene matches: 4. Germline CDR1 LGHNA, CDR2 YNFKEQ. CDR3 sequence (DNA): TGTGCCAGCAGCCAAGCAGGGACAGGACTGAACACTGAAGCTTTCTTT. Protein: CASSQAGTGLNTEAFF.

This clonotype was counted at least ten times. The gene calls are TRBV5-1 and TRBJ2-3; D unresolved. Trimming stripped 2 bases from V and 4 bases from J, with 11 bases between. CDR3 size: 14 residues. Germline V gene lookup returns CDR1 SGHRS and CDR2 YFSETQ. CDR3 loop: CASSLEDHSDTQYF. As DNA, the CDR3 is TGCGCCAGCAGCTTAGAGGATCACTCAGATACGCAGTATTTT.

Many counts were recorded for this clonotype. This chain connects TRBV18 to TRBJ2-1; 11 bases line up with TRBD2. V trimming: 1 base; J trimming: 5 bases; junction bases outside the gene matches: 10. The CDR3 is 18 residues long. Germline values: CDR1 KGHSH, CDR2 LQKENI. CDR3 DNA: TGTGCCAGCTCACCACGGATGAAGGGACTAGCGGAGAACAATGAGCAGTTCTTC. It translates to CASSPRMKGLAENNEQFF.

This clonotype was detected ten times or more. The chain combines TRBV5-1 with TRBJ2-1; 14 bases are shared with TRBD2. Germline loops: CDR1 SGHRS, CDR2 YFSETQ. This CDR3 contains 18 residues. With 4 bases clipped from V and 6 bases from J, the junction kept 12 bases outside the gene matches. The CDR3 nucleotides are TGCGCCAGCAGCGCTGGACTAGCGGGAGGAAAAAGTGGCAATGAGCAGTTCTTC. Translating it yields CASSAGLAGGKSGNEQFF.

The chain employs TRBV30 and TRBJ2-3; D is perhaps TRBD1 or TRBD2 (5 bases each). The CDR3 loop spans 13 amino acids. The germline V and J ends were trimmed by 7 bases and 0 bases, with 11 bases remaining between them. Germline V gives CDR1 GTSNPN, CDR2 SVGIG (reference sequence). DNA of the CDR3: TGTGCCTTCCCCCGGGACAGCACAGATACGCAGTATTTT. It specifies CAFPRDSTDTQYF.

This clonotype was seen a few times. The chain links TRBV28 to TRBJ2-1, with D tentatively TRBD2 (5 bases). CDR1 and CDR2 from the germline V gene are MDHEN and SYDVKM. This CDR3 has 12 residues. With 5 bases removed from V and 10 bases from J, the gap between germline ends came to 12 bases. The CDR3 bases are TGTGCCAGCAGTCCCCCGGGGTCAGAGCAGTTCTTC. This codes for CASSPPGSEQFF. Looking up the rest from reference TRBV28 and TRBJ2-1 gives the full variable domain: DVKVTQSSRYLVKRTGEKVFLECVQDMDHENMFWYRQDPGLGLRLIYFSYDVKMKEKGDIPEGYSVSREKKERFSLILESASTNQTSMYLCASSPPGSEQFFGPGTRLTVL.

V gene TRBV10-3 combines with J gene TRBJ2-7; perhaps TRBD2 as D (6 bases). The CDR3 extends over 14 amino acids. V was pared by 4 bases and J by 2 bases, with 12 bases between. Germline V gene lookup returns CDR1 ENHRY and CDR2 SYGVKD. The CDR3 DNA sequence: TGTGCCATCAGTGCAAACGGGAGCCCCTACGAGCAGTACTTC. As protein: CAISANGSPYEQYF.

This clonotype was found many times. The gene calls are TRBV5-1 and TRBJ2-7, with 8 bases that match TRBD1. CDR1 is SGHRS and CDR2 is YFSETQ in the germline V gene. The ends lost 0 bases at V and 2 bases at J; junction bases unmatched: 7. This CDR3 comprises 16 residues. CDR3 nucleotide sequence: TGCGCCAGCAGCTTGGTGGGGACAGGTCGTCCCTACGAGCAGTACTTC. This codes for CASSLVGTGRPYEQYF.